This T cell receptor (beta chain) derives from a study of T-cell memory formation after mild COVID-19. In the study overall: Largely donor-specific TCR clusters were found. Study outcomes and limitations: The study found contracting CD4+ clones mainly in CM and EM and contracting CD8+ clones in EMRA.

The V gene end was trimmed by 1 base and the J gene end by 3 bases; junction bases not matched to a gene: 8. Germline V gene lookup returns CDR1 DFQATT and CDR2 SNEGSKA (reference sequence). CDR3 length: 17 amino acids. 5'RACE with constant-segment primers yielded barcoded, UMI-tagged TCR alpha and TCR beta cDNA libraries. From the 5' RACE reads, TCRdb called clonotypes with MiXCR, one entry per CDR3 protein. This table holds just under 550,000 distinct CDR3 sequences, roughly 20% found once. For this clonotype: The target antigen is unknown.

The receptor's source is an adult woman who had mild COVID-19 (a few samples of this study predate the infection). Cell type and time point are not known. The V call is TRBV20-1, the J call TRBJ2-7; 14 bases agree with TRBD2. The sample consisted of PBMCs or a T cell subset sorted from them (not recorded which). CDR3 residues: CSARGYPTSGGVYEQYF. DNA for the CDR3: TGCAGTGCTAGAGGGTATCCGACTAGCGGGGGGGTCTACGAGCAGTACTTC.